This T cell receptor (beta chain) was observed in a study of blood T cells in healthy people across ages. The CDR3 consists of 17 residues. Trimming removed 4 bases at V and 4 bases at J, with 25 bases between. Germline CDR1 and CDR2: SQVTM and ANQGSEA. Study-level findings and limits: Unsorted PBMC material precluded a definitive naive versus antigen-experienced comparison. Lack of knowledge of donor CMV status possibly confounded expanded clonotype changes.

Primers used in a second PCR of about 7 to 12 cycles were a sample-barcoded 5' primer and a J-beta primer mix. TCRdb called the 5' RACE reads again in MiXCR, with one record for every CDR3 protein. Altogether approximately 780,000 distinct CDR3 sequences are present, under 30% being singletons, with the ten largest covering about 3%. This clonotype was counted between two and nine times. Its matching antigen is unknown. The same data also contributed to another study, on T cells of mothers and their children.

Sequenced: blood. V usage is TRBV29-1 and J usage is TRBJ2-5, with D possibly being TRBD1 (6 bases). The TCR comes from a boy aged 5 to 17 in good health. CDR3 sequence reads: CSVAGEGSFKGRETQYF. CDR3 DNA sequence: TGCAGCGTTGCAGGGGAAGGAAGTTTCAAAGGTCGAGAGACCCAGTACTTC.